These T cell receptor beta chains were read from a single sample in a study of blood T cells in healthy people across ages. TCRdb passed the 5' RACE reads through MiXCR, listing each CDR3 protein once. The sample includes roughly 1,300,000 distinct CDR3 sequences, roughly 59% of them seen just once. The sequenced sample was blood. The receptor set was obtained from a man in his late teens or twenties in good health. The CDR3 runs from the conserved cysteine through the conserved F or W. D genes are given only for firm matches. Size values are once, few and many counts, or a class for expanded clones, and some rows have none.

TRBV6-2/TRBV6-3,TRBJ2-3,NA,15,NA,TGTGCCAGCAGTTACTCGGGCGGACGAGCAGATACGCAGTATTTT,CASSYSGGRADTQYF
TRBV4-1,TRBJ2-7,NA,15,NA,TGCGCCAGCAGCCTGTCTTCGACAGTTGAGAACGAGCAGTACTTC,CASSLSSTVENEQYF
TRBV6-6,TRBJ1-2,NA,12,NA,TGTGCCGCCACGTCCGGCGCCTATGGCTACACCTTC,CAATSGAYGYTF
TRBV29-1,TRBJ2-7,NA,14,NA,TGCAGCGTCCGCCGTCGAGTAGCCGCATACGAGCAGTACTTC,CSVRRRVAAYEQYF
TRBV6-6,TRBJ1-1,TRBD1,13,NA,TGTGCCAGCACTCAGGGGGGGGACACTGAAGCTTTCTTT,CASTQGGDTEAFF
TRBV29-1,TRBJ2-1,TRBD1,13,NA,TGCAGCGCTGAGGGGGCGAGGTACAATGAGCAGTTCTTC,CSAEGARYNEQFF
TRBV20-1,TRBJ2-7,TRBD2,14,NA,TGCAGTGCTGCGACAGATAGCGGGACCTACGAGCAGTACTTC,CSAATDSGTYEQYF
TRBV29-1,TRBJ2-2,TRBD2,15,NA,TGCAGCGTTACCGGGACTAGCAGACTCGCCGGGGAGCTGTTTTTT,CSVTGTSRLAGELFF
TRBV3-1,TRBJ1-5,NA,15,NA,TGTGCCAGCAGCCGGGACTCTTATAGCAATCAGCCCCAGCATTTT,CASSRDSYSNQPQHF
TRBV9,TRBJ2-1,NA,15,NA,TGTGCCAGCAGCGTAGTTGGGCGGGGCTACAATGAGCAGTTCTTC,CASSVVGRGYNEQFF
TRBV18,TRBJ2-7,TRBD1,17,NA,TGTGCCAGCTCACCCGTTTTTAAAGCCAGGGGGCCATACGAGCAGTACTTC,CASSPVFKARGPYEQYF
TRBV12-3/TRBV12-4,TRBJ2-5,NA,15,NA,TGTGCCAGCAGTTGGGGTGGGAAGGACAGACAGTCCCAGTACTTC,CASSWGGKDRQSQYF
TRBV10-3,TRBJ1-1,NA,15,once,TGTGCCATCAGGAGACGGCTAAATGAGAACACTGAAGCTTTCTTT,CAIRRRLNENTEAFF
TRBV10-3,TRBJ2-1,TRBD1,15,once,TGTGCCATCAGTGACTCAGGGACAGATTGGAATGAGCAGTTCTTC,CAISDSGTDWNEQFF
TRBV10-1,TRBJ2-1,NA,14,NA,TGCGCCAGCAGTTGGGGGACCCGGTACAATGAGCAGTTCTTC,CASSWGTRYNEQFF
TRBV20-1,TRBJ2-3,TRBD1,14,NA,TGCAGTGCTAGGGGCAGGGGGCGCTTAGATACGCAGTATTTT,CSARGRGRLDTQYF
TRBV15,TRBJ1-2,NA,15,NA,TGTGCCACCAGCAGAACGGCGGGGGCTAACTATGGCTACACCTTC,CATSRTAGANYGYTF
TRBV5-1,TRBJ2-7,TRBD1,15,NA,TGCGCCAGCAGCTTGGATGGACAGGGGCCCAGCGAGCAGTACTTC,CASSLDGQGPSEQYF
TRBV27,TRBJ2-7,NA,14,NA,TGTGCCAGCAGTTTTTTCGAGTCCTCCTACGAGCAGTACTTC,CASSFFESSYEQYF
TRBV20-1,TRBJ2-5,NA,14,NA,TGCAGTGCTAGAGAGGGGGGCTGGACAGAGACCCAGTACTTC,CSAREGGWTETQYF
TRBV4-2,TRBJ1-5,TRBD1,15,NA,TGTGCCAGCAGCCGATACAGGGGTAGCGATCAGCCCCAGCATTTT,CASSRYRGSDQPQHF
TRBV2,TRBJ2-5,NA,14,NA,TGTGCCAGCAGGGAAGGAAAGGGGGGAGAGACCCAGTACTTC,CASREGKGGETQYF
TRBV27,TRBJ2-7,TRBD2,15,NA,TGTGCCAGCAGTTGGCTAGCGGGGGACTACTACGAGCAGTACTTC,CASSWLAGDYYEQYF
TRBV28,TRBJ2-4,TRBD1,17,NA,TGTGCCAGCAGTTGGGCCCCAGGGGGATTAGCCAAAAACATTCAGTACTTC,CASSWAPGGLAKNIQYF
TRBV28,TRBJ2-3,NA,15,NA,TGTGCCAGCAGTTTCCGACAGGAAAGCACAGATACGCAGTATTTT,CASSFRQESTDTQYF